Listed here is a single T cell receptor beta chain. Its antigen remains unidentified. These data come from a study of OX40 agonist ivuxolimab in advanced cancers. Study-level information: The patients got ivuxolimab, which is an agonistic anti-OX40 (CD134) antibody. All patients had ivuxolimab intravenously every 2 weeks at 0.01 to 10 mg/kg.

This CDR3 comprises 14 residues. V dropped 5 bases and J dropped 4 bases, with 12 bases sitting between them. Germline V gives CDR1 SGHVS, CDR2 FQNEAQ. TCRdb keeps only in-frame clones here, not all; method: immunoSEQ multiplex PCR. Of about 17,000 clones listed, about 87% are singletons. Findings of the study overall: The CD4+ and CD8+ T cells in the blood had expanded clonally by week 6 at 0.1 to 3.0 mg/kg.

The input for sequencing was CD4+ or CD8+ T cells sorted from blood, taken in a trial of the OX40 agonist ivuxolimab. J is TRBJ2-1 and V is TRBV7-8; a possible D gene is TRBD2 (6 bases). The TCR was taken from an adult with an advanced solid tumor such as melanoma, head and neck, liver or kidney cancer. CDR3 in amino acids: CASSAPGLYNEQFF. CDR3 nucleotide sequence: TGTGCCAGCAGCGCCCCGGGACTTTACAATGAGCAGTTCTTC. The full variable domain, in which reference TRBV7-8 and TRBJ2-1 provide the parts outside the CDR3, is GAGVSQSPRYKVAKRGQDVALRCDPISGHVSLFWYQQALGQGPEFLTYFQNEAQLDKSGLPSDRFFAERPEGSVSTLKIQRTQQEDSAVYLCASSAPGLYNEQFFGPGTRLTVL.